This T cell receptor beta chain originates from a study of OX40 agonist ivuxolimab in advanced cancers. In the study overall: Patients were 82.7% male with ages roughly 23 to 85, mean 60.

Sequencing used immunoSEQ multiplex PCR; TCRdb keeps in-frame clones, though not all of them. Seen here are fewer than 80,000 clones, about 82% observed once, and the top ten hold 5.5% to 6%. Deletions cut 0 bases from V and 4 bases from J, with 4 bases between. Germline V gene sequence: CDR1 SGDLS, CDR2 YYNGEE. The CDR3 is made up of 13 amino acids. The sample was CD4+ or CD8+ T cells sorted from blood, taken in a trial of the OX40 agonist ivuxolimab. The TCR comes from an adult with an advanced solid tumor such as melanoma, head and neck, liver or kidney cancer. This rearrangement joins TRBV9 to TRBJ2-2, with unresolved D. The CDR3 here is CASSVGSTGELFF. In DNA form, the CDR3 reads TGTGCCAGCAGCGTAGGAAGCACCGGGGAGCTGTTTTTT.